The 5 T cell receptor beta chains in this list originate from one sample, sequenced in a study of blood T cell repertoires in COVID-19. The repertoire was sequenced with immunoSEQ multiplex PCR; TCRdb's copy has only in-frame clones and lacks some. This sample has about 88,000 clones; about 90% occur once, and the top ten carry under 2%. What was sequenced was peripheral blood. Source of these receptors: a human donor with active COVID-19. The donor label of this sample is uncertain.

V gene TRBV19 combines with J gene TRBJ2-2; tentatively, D is TRBD1 (7 bases). Deletions cut 3 bases from V and 1 base from J, with 12 bases between. The V gene's germline CDR1 is LNHDA and CDR2 SQIVND (reference sequence). This CDR3 is 16 amino acids long. The CDR3 nucleotides read TGTGCCAGTAGTATCGCTCAGGGGGGGAACACCGGGGAGCTGTTTTTT. Its translation: CASSIAQGGNTGELFF.

This chain joins TRBV4-2 and TRBJ2-7; 7 bases map to TRBD2. The germline V gene has CDR1 LGHNA and CDR2 YNFKEQ. The CDR3 is 13 amino acids. V shed 0 bases and J 12 bases; nucleotides not matched to a gene: 8. The CDR3 loop is CASSQDRDSGLYF. Here the CDR3 DNA reads TGTGCCAGCAGCCAAGATCGGGATAGCGGGTTGTACTTC.

The chain is built from TRBV14 and TRBJ2-1; D perhaps matches TRBD2 (5 bases). Germline values: CDR1 SGHDN, CDR2 FVKESK. The CDR3 is 14 residues long. V was pared by 4 bases and J by 4 bases, with 11 bases between. The CDR3 sequence: CASSRALVYNEQFF. CDR3 nucleotide sequence: TGTGCCAGCAGCCGGGCACTAGTTTACAATGAGCAGTTCTTC.

The genes are TRBV3-1 (or the pseudogene TRBV3-2) and TRBJ2-7, with TRBD2 identical over 9 bases. CDR3 length: 16 residues. Trimming at V came to 7 bases and at J to 3 bases, leaving 13 bases not matched to a gene. Germline V gene data show CDR1 as LGHDT and CDR2 as YNNKEL (reference sequence). The CDR3 loop reads CASNYHFSGGHYEQYF. DNA of the CDR3: TGTGCCAGCAACTACCACTTTAGCGGGGGCCACTACGAGCAGTACTTC.

V is TRBV28 and J is TRBJ1-5; TRBD1 agrees at 7 bases. Trimming took 7 bases from V and 11 from J; bases not matched to a gene: 14. This CDR3 spans 14 amino acids. The germline V gene encodes CDR1 MDHEN and CDR2 SYDVKM. The CDR3 DNA is TGTGCCAGCATCGACGGGACAGACCTCAGGGCCCAGCATTTT. Encoded protein: CASIDGTDLRAQHF.